These 21 T cell receptor beta chains came from one sample sequenced in a study of identical twins. TCRdb reprocessed the 5' RACE reads with MiXCR, giving one entry per CDR3 protein. The table has approximately 260,000 distinct CDR3 sequences, roughly 8.7% seen once. This same sample was also taken into another study, of yellow fever vaccine responses in identical twins.

Input material: CD8+ T cells sorted from blood. These receptors originate from a woman between 18 and 30 years old in good health.

This sequence joins TRBV7-9 and TRBJ2-5; 10 bases map to TRBD2. Germline CDR1 reads SEHNR; CDR2 reads FQNEAQ (reference sequence). The CDR3 sequence is 17 residues long. Losses at the gene ends were 4 bases for V and 4 bases for J; bases not matched to a gene: 12. The CDR3 spells CASSSPTAGGPRETQYF. The CDR3 coding sequence is TGTGCCAGCAGCTCGCCGACAGCGGGGGGGCCTAGAGAGACCCAGTACTTC.

In its sample, this clonotype was seen a few times. V is TRBV28 and J is TRBJ1-5; D uncertain. V lost 6 bases, J lost 9 bases, and 15 bases lay in between. Germline V CDR1 and CDR2: MDHEN, SYDVKM. The CDR3 spans 13 residues. For the CDR3, the DNA is TGTGCCAGCAGCTCCATTCGTGGATGGCCCCAGCATTTT. Its translation: CASSSIRGWPQHF.

This clonotype was seen at least ten times. The V gene is TRBV29-1, the J gene TRBJ1-2, with D unresolved. The CDR3 covers 12 residues. CDR1 and CDR2 from the germline V gene are SQVTM and ANQGSEA. V lost 7 bases and J lost 1, with 10 bases in between. CDR3 coding DNA: TGCAGCGCCACAGCAGATAACTATGGCTACACCTTC. Encoded protein: CSATADNYGYTF.

The sample holds a few counts of this clonotype. V is TRBV5-1 and J is TRBJ2-2; the D gene is possibly TRBD2 (5 bases). V lost 4 bases and J 3 bases, leaving 10 bases between the germline ends. The CDR3 runs 14 residues. Germline V gives CDR1 SGHRS, CDR2 YFSETQ. In DNA form, the CDR3 reads TGCGCCAGCAGCCCGGACTTTTACACCGGGGAGCTGTTTTTT. Translating gives CASSPDFYTGELFF.

This clonotype came up many times. The V gene is TRBV12-3 or TRBV12-4, the J gene TRBJ2-7; TRBD1 matches at 9 bases. This CDR3 is built from 15 residues. J lost 4 bases, V lost 5 bases, and 9 bases had no gene match. This CDR3 reads CASSGPGTGSYEQYF. The CDR3, as DNA: TGTGCCAGCAGTGGCCCCGGGACAGGGTCTTACGAGCAGTACTTC.

This clonotype was seen repeatedly, ten times or more. V usage is TRBV7-2 and J usage is TRBJ2-1; D is undetermined. There are 11 residues in the CDR3. The germline V and J ends were trimmed by 5 bases and 7 bases, with 6 bases remaining between them. Germline CDR1 SGHTA, CDR2 FQGNSA. The CDR3 bases are TGTGCCAGCAGCCTTCAGAATGAGCAGTTCTTC. This gives the protein CASSLQNEQFF. Using reference TRBV7-2 and TRBJ2-1 for the parts outside the CDR3, the full variable domain is GAGVSQSPSNKVTEKGKDVELRCDPISGHTALYWYRQSLGQGLEFLIYFQGNSAPDKSGLPSDRFSAERTGGSVSTLTIQRTQQEDSAVYLCASSLQNEQFFGPGTRLTVL.

At least ten counts were recorded for this clonotype. The chain combines TRBV5-1 with TRBJ2-7; D call uncertain. The ends were cut back, 5 bases at V and 3 bases at J, with 15 bases in the middle. This CDR3 contains 14 residues. Germline lookup yields CDR1 SGHRS and CDR2 YFSETQ. The CDR3 loop is CASSLPEPIYEQYF. For the CDR3, the DNA is TGCGCCAGCAGTTTGCCGGAGCCTATCTACGAGCAGTACTTC.

This clonotype was seen more than once but under ten times. The V gene is TRBV7-8, the J gene TRBJ2-7; D possibly corresponds to TRBD2 (6 bases). The CDR3 has 13 amino acids. The germline V gene encodes CDR1 SGHVS and CDR2 FQNEAQ. The germline V and J ends were trimmed by 4 bases and 2 bases, with 9 bases remaining between them. The DNA for the CDR3 is TGTGCCAGCAGCTCGCGGGGCGCCTACGAGCAGTACTTC. Its translation is CASSSRGAYEQYF.

This clonotype was seen at least ten times. V and J are TRBV29-1 and TRBJ2-1; D gene unclear. The CDR3 runs 13 residues. Germline CDR1 and CDR2: SQVTM and ANQGSEA. V was clipped by 4 bases and J by 10 bases, with 17 bases between them. DNA for the CDR3: TGCAGCGTTGGGTTGTTGGAGCCGAGGGAGCAGTTCTTC. Encoded protein: CSVGLLEPREQFF.

The genes are TRBV6-2 or TRBV6-3 and TRBJ1-1, with 9 bases lining up with TRBD1. Trimming at V came to 5 bases and at J to 11 bases, leaving 9 bases not matched to a gene. Germline CDR1 is MNHEY and CDR2 is SVGEGT. The CDR3 is 13 amino acids. The CDR3 nucleotides are TGTGCCAGCAGTGGCCGGGACAGGGCGGGCGCTTTCTTT. Residues: CASSGRDRAGAFF.

The chain links TRBV6-5 to TRBJ2-7; D gene unclear. Per the germline V gene, CDR1 is MNHEY and CDR2 is SVGAGI. Trimming took off 0 bases at V and 2 bases at J, with 5 bases between the two ends. The CDR3 has 13 residues. The CDR3 region has the DNA TGTGCCAGCAGTTACTCGGGTGCCTACGAGCAGTACTTC. The encoded protein is CASSYSGAYEQYF.

CDR3 DNA sequence: TGTGCCAGCAGTGGCGGGACCCACGAGTACTTC. Amino acids: CASSGGTHEYF. The V call is TRBV6-1, the J call TRBJ2-7, with D possibly TRBD2 on 6 matching bases. V was shortened by 4 bases and J by 11 bases, with 12 bases between the two germline ends. This CDR3 has 11 amino acids. Germline CDR1 is MNHNS and CDR2 is SASEGT.

The J gene is TRBJ2-5, the V gene TRBV4-1; TRBD2 aligns across 14 bases. V was clipped by 5 bases and J by 4 bases; unmatched bases: 12. CDR1 is MGHRA, CDR2 YSYEKL, per germline. There are 18 residues in the CDR3. The CDR3 nucleotides are TGCGCCAGCAGCGACCCGCCGACTAGCGGGGGGGCGAGAGAGACCCAGTACTTC. It codes for CASSDPPTSGGARETQYF.

This chain joins TRBV20-1 and TRBJ2-1, with TRBD2 matching 11 bases. This CDR3 contains 15 residues. Germline loops: CDR1 DFQATT, CDR2 SNEGSKA (reference sequence). V shed 0 bases, J shed 10 bases, and the junction held 8 bases outside the gene matches. CDR3 bases: TGCAGTGCTAGAGAAACTAGCGGGAGACCTTTAGAGCAGTTCTTC. This encodes CSARETSGRPLEQFF.

The chain has TRBV5-6 and TRBJ2-5; 9 nucleotides match TRBD1. The V gene's germline CDR1 is SGHDT and CDR2 YYEEEE. The CDR3 is 12 amino acids. The chain's CDR3 is CATGQGSETQYF. For the CDR3, the DNA is TGTGCTACGGGACAGGGTTCAGAGACCCAGTACTTC.

The rearrangement joins TRBV3-1 to TRBJ1-1; a possible D gene is TRBD1 (6 bases). Germline lookup yields CDR1 LGHDT and CDR2 YNNKEL (reference sequence). V shed 5 bases and J shed 5 bases, with 27 bases lying between them. The CDR3 has 18 amino acids. The CDR3 spells CASSEVGLGAMEDTEAFF. Written as DNA, the CDR3 is TGTGCCAGCAGCGAAGTAGGGTTGGGGGCGATGGAGGATACTGAAGCTTTCTTT.

This chain joins TRBV27 and TRBJ1-2; D gene unclear. V lost 0 bases and J 6 bases, leaving 5 bases between the germline ends. Germline V gene sequence: CDR1 MNHEY, CDR2 SMNVEV (reference sequence). This CDR3 has 12 residues. The CDR3 here is CASSLSGNGYTF. DNA for the CDR3: TGTGCCAGCAGTTTATCGGGAAATGGCTACACCTTC.

This chain joins TRBV20-1 and TRBJ2-5; tentative D call: TRBD1 (6 bases). Trimming took off 3 bases at V and 2 bases at J, with 10 bases between the two ends. Germline assignment: CDR1 DFQATT and CDR2 SNEGSKA (reference sequence). The CDR3 is 13 amino acids. CDR3 nucleotide sequence: TGCAGTGCTAGCCCGACAGGACAAGAGACCCAGTACTTC. Its protein is CSASPTGQETQYF.

This clonotype occurred many times. The chain combines TRBV29-1 with TRBJ2-1, with TRBD2 matching over 12 bases. The germline CDR1 and CDR2 sequences are SQVTM and ANQGSEA. CDR3 length: 17 residues. Trimming cost V 3 bases and J 4 bases; bases outside gene matches: 10. CDR3 DNA: TGCAGCGTTGAGGGGGCTAGCGGGGGGGCACAATACAATGAGCAGTTCTTC. Its translation is CSVEGASGGAQYNEQFF.

In its sample, this clonotype was seen many times. V is TRBV4-1 and J is TRBJ1-6; no clear D. Per germline, CDR1 MGHRA and CDR2 YSYEKL. The V end was cut by 4 bases, the J end by 2 bases, with 12 bases between. CDR3 length equals 16 residues. CDR3 nucleotide sequence: TGCGCCAGCAGCCCAGACCCAGGCACCTATAATTCACCCCTCCACTTT. Its translation: CASSPDPGTYNSPLHF.

This clonotype has more than one count but fewer than ten. The J gene is TRBJ2-1, the V gene TRBV28; D possibly corresponds to TRBD2 (6 bases). Germline CDR1 and CDR2: MDHEN and SYDVKM. CDR3 length: 15 amino acids. V shed 2 bases and J shed 8 bases, with 16 bases lying between them. Here the CDR3 reads CASSLGGAPWDEQFF. The DNA for the CDR3 is TGTGCCAGCAGTTTAGGAGGGGCCCCGTGGGATGAGCAGTTCTTC.